This T cell receptor beta chain was recorded in a study of T cell responses to AZD1222 COVID-19 vaccine. For this clone: Its target is unknown.

The repertoire was sequenced with immunoSEQ multiplex PCR; TCRdb's copy has only in-frame clones and lacks some. The data hold tens of thousands of clones, with 86% observed a single time. V shed 3 bases and J shed 5 bases, with 9 bases lying between them. The CDR3 covers 13 residues. The germline V gene has CDR1 SGHRS and CDR2 YFSETQ. The study's findings and limits: Without day 14 samples, only post-peak T cell repertoires were studied. Reports indicate that nearly half of spike-specific TCRs are directed at unmutated variant regions.

The J gene is TRBJ1-5, the V gene TRBV5-1, with D hard to call. The sample was peripheral blood, taken on day 0 of AZD1222 vaccination. The TCR was taken from an adult in good health. The CDR3: CASSSLNDQPQHF. CDR3 DNA sequence: TGCGCCAGCAGCTCCCTTAATGATCAGCCCCAGCATTTT.